This is a list of T cell receptor beta chains from one sample in a study of cytomegalovirus exposure and HLA in healthy donors. Profiling relied on immunoSEQ multiplex PCR, and the TCRdb table lists in-frame clones only, not all of them. The table shows about 98,000 clones, with approximately 74% occurring only once. The sequencing sample was made of PBMCs. These receptor sequences come from a male donor in good health and CMV-seronegative. The CDR3 runs from the conserved cysteine through the conserved F or W. The D gene is left open where the match is weak. For some rows the clone size is stated as once, few or many, or as a class when expanded; others skip it.

cdr3_length,d_call,j_call,v_call,clone_size,cdr3_aa,cdr3_nt
16,TRBD2,TRBJ2-3,TRBV15,few,CATSRDREGGTDTQYF,TGTGCCACCAGCAGAGACCGGGAGGGAGGCACAGATACGCAGTATTTT
14,.,TRBJ2-2,TRBV5-5,few,CASSEIRGTGELFF,TGTGCCAGCAGCGAAATCAGGGGAACCGGGGAGCTGTTTTTT
15,TRBD1,TRBJ2-4,TRBV6-6,.,CASSPGTGAKNIQYF,TGTGCCAGCAGCCCCGGGACAGGCGCCAAAAACATTCAGTACTTC
15,TRBD2,TRBJ2-7,TRBV27,once,CASSHKKREGYEQYF,TGTGCCAGCAGCCACAAGAAGCGGGAGGGGTACGAGCAGTACTTC
12,.,TRBJ2-7,TRBV30,.,CACSGLAGEQYF,TGTGCCTGTTCGGGACTCGCAGGCGAGCAGTACTTC
13,.,TRBJ1-1,TRBV4-1,.,CASSQDRSKGSFF,TGCGCCAGCAGCCAAGATAGGTCGAAGGGGTCTTTCTTT
14,.,TRBJ2-7,TRBV27,.,CASSPTGRNYEQYF,TGTGCCAGCAGTCCGACGGGTCGTAACTACGAGCAGTACTTC
14,TRBD1,TRBJ1-5,TRBV7-8,few,CASSLRDRAQPQHF,TGTGCCAGCAGCCTCCGGGACAGGGCTCAGCCCCAGCATTTT
15,TRBD1,TRBJ1-3,TRBV28,few,CASSLQGAGGNTIYF,TGTGCCAGCAGTTTACAGGGGGCTGGTGGAAACACCATATATTTT
16,TRBD1,TRBJ1-4,TRBV9,.,CASSAKDTGDNEKLFF,TGTGCCAGCAGCGCAAAAGATACAGGGGACAATGAAAAACTGTTTTTT
16,TRBD2,TRBJ2-7,TRBV19,many,CASSWRASGSVYEQYF,TGTGCCAGTAGTTGGCGAGCTAGCGGGAGTGTCTACGAGCAGTACTTC
15,TRBD2,TRBJ2-7,TRBV11-2,.,CASSLASGYLYEQYF,TGTGCCAGCAGCTTAGCTAGCGGGTACTTATACGAGCAGTACTTC
13,TRBD2,TRBJ2-7,TRBV5-1,.,CASSFGLAEEQYF,TGCGCCAGCAGCTTCGGACTAGCGGAGGAGCAGTACTTC
12,.,TRBJ1-5,TRBV19,.,CASSAGSQPQHF,TGTGCCAGTAGTGCGGGGAGCCAGCCCCAGCATTTT
15,TRBD1,TRBJ1-4,TRBV27,.,CATRDRGPRNEKLFF,TGTGCCACCCGGGACAGGGGCCCACGTAATGAAAAACTGTTTTTT
15,TRBD2,TRBJ2-7,TRBV29-1,.,CSVESSSGNSYEQYF,TGCAGCGTTGAGTCGTCTAGCGGGAACTCCTACGAGCAGTACTTC
11,TRBD1,TRBJ2-7,TRBV10-3,.,CASGQAYEQYF,TGTGCCAGCGGACAGGCCTACGAGCAGTACTTC
15,TRBD2,TRBJ2-1,TRBV5-1,.,CASSFGGSSYNEQFF,TGCGCCAGCAGCTTTGGCGGGAGCTCCTACAATGAGCAGTTCTTC